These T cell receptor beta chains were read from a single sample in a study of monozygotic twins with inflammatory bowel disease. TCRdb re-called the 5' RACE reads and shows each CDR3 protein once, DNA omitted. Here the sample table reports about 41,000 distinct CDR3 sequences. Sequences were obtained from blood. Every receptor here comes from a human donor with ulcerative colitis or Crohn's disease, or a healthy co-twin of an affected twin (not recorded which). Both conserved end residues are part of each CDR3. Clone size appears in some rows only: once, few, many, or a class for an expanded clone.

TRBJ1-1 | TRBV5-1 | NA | CASSQNQGAGTEAFF
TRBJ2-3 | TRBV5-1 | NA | CASSLAVRGDRDTQYF
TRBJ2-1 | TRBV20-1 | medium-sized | CSARAVGAAYNEQFF
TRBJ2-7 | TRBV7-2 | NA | CASSLEYGQFHEQYF
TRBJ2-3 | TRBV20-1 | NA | CSAHGTLSADTQYF
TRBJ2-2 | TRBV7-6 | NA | CASSLSVGIGAGELFF
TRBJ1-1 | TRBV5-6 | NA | CASSYRTTDRVTEAFF
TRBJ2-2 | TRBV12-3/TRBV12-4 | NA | CASSFASGSGANTGELFF
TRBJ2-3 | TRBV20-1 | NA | CSAMGGGELDTQYF
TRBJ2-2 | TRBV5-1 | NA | CASSLQTGTHTGELFF
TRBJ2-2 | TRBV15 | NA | CATSRVNGATRELFF
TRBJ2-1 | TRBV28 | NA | CASSLSDRAKNEQFF
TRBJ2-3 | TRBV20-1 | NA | CSARDLRWGTDTQYF
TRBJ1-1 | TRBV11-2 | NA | CASSAEGNTEAFF
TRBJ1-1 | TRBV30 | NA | CAWRYPGSNTEAFF
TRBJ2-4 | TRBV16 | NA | CASIPGQENMQYF
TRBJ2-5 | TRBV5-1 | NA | CASSSRERTPQETQYF
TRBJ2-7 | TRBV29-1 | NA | CSVETGGTYEQYF
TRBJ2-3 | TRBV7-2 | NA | CASSVGVGYRSTDTQYF
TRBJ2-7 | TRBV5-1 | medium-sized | CASSFTYEQYF
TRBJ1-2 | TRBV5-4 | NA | CASSGQGSGRDGYTF
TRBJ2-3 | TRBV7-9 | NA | CASSLGTIRIPHTQYF
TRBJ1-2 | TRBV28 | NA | CASSWGQGLGYTF
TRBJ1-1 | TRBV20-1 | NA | CSARVPQGGAFF
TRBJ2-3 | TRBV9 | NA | CASSVVSGGGSDTQYF
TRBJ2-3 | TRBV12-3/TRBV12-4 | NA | CASSLSSAFTDTQYF
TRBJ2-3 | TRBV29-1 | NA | CSVAGLAGRTDTQYF
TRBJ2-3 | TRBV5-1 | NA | CASSSGTHTDTQYF
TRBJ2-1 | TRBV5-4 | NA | CASSLGRGSSYNEQFF
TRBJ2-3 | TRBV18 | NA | CASSLTGIKDTQYF
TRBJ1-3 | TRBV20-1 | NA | CSASTGFRSGNTIYF
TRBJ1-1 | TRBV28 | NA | CASSSARGKAEAFF
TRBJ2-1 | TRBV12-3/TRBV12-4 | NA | CASRGTPPLEQFF
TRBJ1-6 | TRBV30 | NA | CAWSVTAGNSPLHF
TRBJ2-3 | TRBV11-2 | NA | CASSDKRPSHDTQYF
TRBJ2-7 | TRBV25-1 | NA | CASSSNGGLAGEQYF
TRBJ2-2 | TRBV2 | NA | CASSGRTGAAGELFF